The present T cell receptor (beta chain) was sequenced within a study of CD8+ T cells in alopecia areata. Study-wide results and limits: Only a single nonresponder existed, so baseline CD8+ expansion links stay unclear. In lesional scalp, particularly from alopecia totalis/universalis, clonality was higher than in normal scalp.

Following extraction, RNA underwent reverse transcription to cDNA, which served as the sequencing template. The table came from immunoSEQ multiplex PCR; TCRdb's copy has only in-frame clones and leaves some out. The sample carries 120,000 or so clones, 60% to 65% recorded once. Treatment meaning: oral pan-JAK inhibitor, 5-10 mg twice daily. Germline CDR1 is SGHRS and CDR2 is YFSETQ. With 0 bases removed from V and 0 bases from J, the gap between germline ends came to 9 bases. The CDR3 runs 15 residues. As for this clone: The antigen is unknown.

V usage is TRBV5-1 and J usage is TRBJ2-5; D is unresolved. Material: CD4+ T cells sorted from blood, obtained at week 4, from a patient treated with tofacitinib. The source of this sequence is a human donor with alopecia areata. For the CDR3, the DNA is TGCGCCAGCAGCTTGGCCGCCCCGCACCAAGAGACCCAGTACTTC. It specifies CASSLAAPHQETQYF.